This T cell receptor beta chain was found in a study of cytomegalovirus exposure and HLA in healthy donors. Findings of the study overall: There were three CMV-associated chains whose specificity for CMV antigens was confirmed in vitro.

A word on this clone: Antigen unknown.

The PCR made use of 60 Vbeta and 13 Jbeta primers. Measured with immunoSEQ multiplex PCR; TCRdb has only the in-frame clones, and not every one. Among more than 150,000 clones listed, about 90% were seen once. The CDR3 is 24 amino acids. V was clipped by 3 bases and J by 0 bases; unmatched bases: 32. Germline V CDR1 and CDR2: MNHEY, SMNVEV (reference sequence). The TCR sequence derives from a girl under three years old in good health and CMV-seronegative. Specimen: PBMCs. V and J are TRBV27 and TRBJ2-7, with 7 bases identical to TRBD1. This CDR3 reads CASSFMLGTDPRKGETTPSYEQYF. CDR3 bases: TGTGCCAGCAGTTTTATGTTGGGGACAGATCCACGGAAAGGAGAGACTACGCCCTCCTACGAGCAGTACTTC.